The following is a T cell receptor (beta chain) sequence with its context. What it binds is not known. TCRdb called the reads again in MiXCR, with one record for every CDR3 protein. The sample yields around 570,000 distinct CDR3 sequences, roughly 42% seen once. The entry originates in a study of T cell repertoires in cytomegalovirus infection. Whole-study context: It was recently identified HLA-C-restricted and well-studied HLA-B-restricted CMV epitopes that the study used. Both a matching HLA type and CMV infection were indicated by public TCR beta signatures.

The germline gives CDR1 MNHNY, CDR2 SVGAGI (reference sequence). This CDR3 is built from 17 residues. The trim removed 6 bases at V and 0 bases at J, leaving 11 bases unmatched. The sequencing here drew on cultured PBMCs, taken from culture after CMV antigen stimulation. The chain couples TRBV6-6 to TRBJ1-5, with 7 bases identical to TRBD1. This receptor was obtained from a human donor in good health (CMV status not recorded). Some clones in this sample may be carry-over from other donors' samples. The CDR3 loop reads CASSQGQSYFSNQPQHF. CDR3 in DNA: TGTGCCAGCAGCCAGGGACAGTCTTACTTTAGCAATCAGCCCCAGCATTTT.